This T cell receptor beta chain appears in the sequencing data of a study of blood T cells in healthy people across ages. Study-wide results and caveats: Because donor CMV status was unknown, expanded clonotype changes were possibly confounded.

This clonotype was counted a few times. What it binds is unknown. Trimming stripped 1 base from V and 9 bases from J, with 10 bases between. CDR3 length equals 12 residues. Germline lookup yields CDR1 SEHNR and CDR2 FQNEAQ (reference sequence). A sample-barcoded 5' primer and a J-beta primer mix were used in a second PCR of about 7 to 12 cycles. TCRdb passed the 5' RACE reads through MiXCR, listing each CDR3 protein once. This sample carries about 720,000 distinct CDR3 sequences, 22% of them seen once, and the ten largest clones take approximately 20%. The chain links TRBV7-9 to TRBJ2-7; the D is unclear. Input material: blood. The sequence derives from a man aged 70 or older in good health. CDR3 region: CASSLGGKVQYF. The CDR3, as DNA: TGTGCCAGCAGCTTAGGGGGTAAGGTGCAGTACTTC.